The T cell receptor beta chain described here comes from a study of blood T cells in healthy people across ages. Of note for this clonotype: Its matching antigen is unknown.

Whole-study findings and limits: The unsorted PBMCs prevented any conclusive comparison of naive versus antigen-experienced cells.

Primers used in a second PCR of about 6 to 12 cycles were a sample-barcoded 5' primer and a J-beta primer mix. TCRdb ran MiXCR on the 5' RACE reads and lists one entry per CDR3 protein. The sample shows about 1 million distinct CDR3 sequences, more than 35% of them seen only once. The CDR3 sequence is 12 residues long. Germline V lookup: CDR1 WNHNN, CDR2 SYGVQD (reference sequence). Between the trimmed V and J ends, which lost 3 bases and 6 bases, there was a span of 9 bases. The sequence was collected from a woman aged 55 to 70 in good health. The rearrangement links TRBV10-1 to TRBJ2-7, with D perhaps matching TRBD1 or TRBD2 (5 bases each). Sequencing was carried out using blood. This CDR3 reads CASSDPRGEQYF. The CDR3 coding sequence is TGCGCCAGCAGTGACCCGAGGGGCGAGCAGTACTTC.